This TCR beta chain was identified during a study of CD8 T cells in Susac syndrome (dated by TCRdb to about 2019). In terms of the full investigation: Among the Susac syndrome patients who were sequenced, clinically active disease was present in over 5 and clinical remission was observed in about eight. At blood withdrawal, Susac syndrome patients were therapy-naive, treated with corticosteroids (with IVIg additionally given to some), or treated with IVIg alone. Repertoire sequencing was used to test whether CD8+ T cell activation and differentiation in Susac syndrome was antigen driven. CD8+ T cell repertoire clonality was compared between over 9 healthy donors, approximately 14 Susac syndrome patients and approximately 16 multiple sclerosis patients. Study-wide conclusions, independent of this receptor: In the total CD8+ and CD8+ TEMRA repertoires, sixteen and five Susac-specific public clones, respectively, were identified. The number of individuals in the TCR sequencing and HLA analysis was recognized as being relatively small. Susac syndrome CD8+ repertoires showed clonal expansion, highest in CD8+ TEMRA cells and greater in clinically active than remitting patients.

Comment on this clonotype: Its antigen is currently not known. Base qualities are not at hand, and no much larger clone is one base apart.

CDR1 and CDR2 are drawn from the germline V gene: SGDLS, YYNGEE. The CDR3 holds 15 amino acids from the cysteine to the phenylalanine. The DNA shown is the 45-base CDR3, in frame from base 1. V gives up 0 bases and J gives up 2 bases, and the segment between their germline ends measures 8 bases. RNA was extracted with the RNeasy kit and roughly 0.45 to 1 ug was reverse transcribed using random hexamers. The immunoSEQ multiplex PCR assay, which covers 54 Vbeta and 13 Jbeta segments, was used to amplify TCR beta CDR3 regions. To correct PCR amplification bias, a synthetic template baseline was used for both primer optimization and computational correction. Per the source publication's procedure: Reads were annotated to V, D and J genes according to IMGT and were analyzed with immunoSEQ Analyzer, with only productive sequences retained. Clonality was computed as one minus Shannon entropy normalized by log2 of the number of productive unique sequences. For each patient and control, public and private clones were evaluated among the 100 most prevalent clones. Clones were defined as Susac-specific when absent from the healthy and MS cohorts, from some 1,100 published viral clones and from other ImmuneACCESS disease sequences. TCRdb redid the processing of the public reads, applying fastp at Q25 and MiXCR, and retained in-frame beta chains. Rows matching on CDR3 protein sequence are summarized as one entry with the most common DNA and genes. TCRdb, not the original authors, processed these V and J calls. In all, the sample holds 70,000 to 100,000 distinct CDR3 sequences, and roughly 96% of those were seen once. The ten biggest clones cover more than 0.35% of the sample.

Peripheral blood CD8+ and CD4+ T cells from healthy donors, Susac syndrome patients and multiple sclerosis patients were profiled by high-throughput TCR beta sequencing. The Susac syndrome patients fulfilled recently defined diagnostic criteria for either definite or probable disease. Bulk CD8+ and CD4+ T cells were purified by magnetic negative isolation, while CD8+ TEMRA cells were enriched using FACS. Blood was drawn into EDTA tubes, processed within 24 hours, and PBMCs were isolated by density gradient centrifugation. PBMCs intended for TCR sequencing were cryopreserved in liquid nitrogen and were subsequently thawed in a 37 degrees C water bath. The sorted or isolated CD4+, CD8+ and CD8+ TEMRA cells reached a purity of at least 90%.

This TCR was sampled from a human donor with Susac syndrome. The sequencing sample was made of CD8+ T cells from PBMCs. The chain uses TRBV9 and TRBJ2-2; the best D guess is TRBD1, with 5 bases matching. The CDR3 region has the sequence CASSVGTSNTGELFF. The DNA reads as follows: TGTGCCAGCAGCGTAGGGACATCTAACACCGGGGAGCTGTTTTTT. This CDR3, with the reference TRBV9 and TRBJ2-2 proteins standing in past its ends, gives the full variable domain DSGVTQTPKHLITATGQRVTLRCSPRSGDLSVYWYQQSLDQGLQFLIQYYNGEERAKGNILERFSAQQFPDLHSELNLSSLELGDSALYFCASSVGTSNTGELFFGEGSRLTVL.